What follows are 2 T cell receptor beta chains derived from one specimen sequenced in a study of blood T cell repertoires in COVID-19. The data were produced by immunoSEQ multiplex PCR, yet TCRdb's version contains in-frame clones alone and is incomplete. The table has nearly 95,000 clones, under 90% seen once. The material sequenced was peripheral blood. The receptors originated from a human donor with active COVID-19. The donor label of this sample is uncertain.

The chain employs TRBV28 and TRBJ2-7, with TRBD1 matching 9 bases. V lost 8 bases, J lost 6 bases, and 14 bases stayed unmatched. The germline V gene encodes CDR1 MDHEN and CDR2 SYDVKM. The CDR3 extends over 15 amino acids. CDR3 sequence reads: CASSFLRGTGSEQYF. The CDR3 DNA follows: TGTGCCAGCTCTTTTTTGAGGGGGACAGGGTCCGAGCAGTACTTC.

The CDR3 nucleotides read TGTGCCAGTAGTATAGGCGCAGGGGGAAACACCATATATTTT. Amino acid sequence: CASSIGAGGNTIYF. The rearrangement links TRBV19 to TRBJ1-3; maybe TRBD1 (5 bases). CDR3 length equals 14 residues. Trimming left V 1 base short and J 4 bases short, with 8 bases between. The germline V gene encodes CDR1 LNHDA and CDR2 SQIVND (reference sequence).